These T cell receptor beta chains were read from a single sample in a study of blood T cell repertoires in COVID-19. Assay: immunoSEQ multiplex PCR; the TCRdb copy retains only in-frame clones and omits some. The sample holds hundreds of thousands of clones, 85% seen once. Sequenced sample: PBMCs or T cells enriched from blood (not recorded which). Receptors were obtained from a woman aged 30 to 39 who had been exposed to COVID-19. Both conserved end residues are part of each CDR3.

CDR3 protein	V gene	CDR3 length
CASEAQLNTEAFF	TRBV19	13
CASRYNRVSGNTIYF	TRBV4-2	15
CASSSEQGSQPQHF	TRBV7-9	14
CASSKTGGISPLHF	TRBV9	14
CASSLARVDTEAFF	TRBV5-1	14
CASSGTGGRPLHF	TRBV28	13
CASSSDRVFGNEQFF	TRBV18	15
CASSHGGTLQETQYF	TRBV14	15
CASSPGPSYNEQFF	TRBV5-8	14
CATSDLGTGFHEQFF	TRBV24-1	15
CASSFPGGREKAFF	TRBV28	14
CASSELPGDYSYNEQFF	TRBV21-1	17
CASSGTDSSYEQYF	TRBV28	14
CASYDSGGARETQYF	TRBV6-5	15
CSVELVYSSYNEQFF	TRBV29-1	15
CASSLSPEGTGQYF	TRBV6-5	14
CASSHITGGNNQPQHF	TRBV19	16
CASSSAGAETQYF	TRBV5-5	13